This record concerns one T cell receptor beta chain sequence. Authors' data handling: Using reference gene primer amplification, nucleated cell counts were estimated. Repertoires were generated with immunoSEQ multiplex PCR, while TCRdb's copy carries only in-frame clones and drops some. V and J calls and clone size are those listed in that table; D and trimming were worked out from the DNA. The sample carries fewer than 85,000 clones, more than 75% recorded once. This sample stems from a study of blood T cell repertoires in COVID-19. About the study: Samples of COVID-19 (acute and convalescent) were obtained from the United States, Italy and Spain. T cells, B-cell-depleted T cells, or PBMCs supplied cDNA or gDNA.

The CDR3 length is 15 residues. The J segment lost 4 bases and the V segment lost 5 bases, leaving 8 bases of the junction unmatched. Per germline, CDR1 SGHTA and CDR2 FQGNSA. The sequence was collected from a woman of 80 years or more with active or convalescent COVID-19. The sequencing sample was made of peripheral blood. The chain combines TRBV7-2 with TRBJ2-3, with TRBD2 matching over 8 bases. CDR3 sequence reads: CASSRISGEADTQYF. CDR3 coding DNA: TGTGCCAGCAGCCGGATTAGCGGGGAAGCAGATACGCAGTATTTT.